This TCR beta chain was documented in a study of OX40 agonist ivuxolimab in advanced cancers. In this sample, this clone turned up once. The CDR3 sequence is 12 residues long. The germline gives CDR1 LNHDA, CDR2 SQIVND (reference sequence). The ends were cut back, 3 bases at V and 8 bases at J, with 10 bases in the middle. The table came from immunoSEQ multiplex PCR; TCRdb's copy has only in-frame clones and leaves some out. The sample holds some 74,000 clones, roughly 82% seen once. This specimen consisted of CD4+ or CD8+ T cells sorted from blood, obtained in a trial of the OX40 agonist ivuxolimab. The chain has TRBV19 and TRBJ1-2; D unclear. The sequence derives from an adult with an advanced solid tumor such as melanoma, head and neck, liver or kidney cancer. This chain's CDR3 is CASSIGLGGYTF. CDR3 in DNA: TGTGCCAGTAGTATTGGGCTGGGGGGCTACACCTTC. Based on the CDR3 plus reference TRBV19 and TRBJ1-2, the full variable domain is DGGITQSPKYLFRKEGQNVTLSCEQNLNHDAMYWYRQDPGQGLRLIYYSQIVNDFQKGDIAEGYSVSREKKESFPLTVTSAQKNPTAFYLCASSIGLGGYTFGSGTRLTVV.